This T cell receptor (beta chain) was sequenced in a study of cytomegalovirus exposure and HLA in healthy donors. Profiled with immunoSEQ multiplex PCR; TCRdb holds only in-frame clones, not every one. The sample includes about 97,000 clones, just under 95% of them seen just once. The ends were cut back, 8 bases at V and 0 bases at J, with 13 bases in the middle. The germline CDR1 and CDR2 sequences are SNHLY and FYNNEI. The CDR3 consists of 14 residues. Whole-study results and caveats: CMV antigen specificity was confirmed in vitro for a few CMV-associated chains.

This clone was seen only once. Its target is not known. This receptor was obtained from a woman younger than 35 in good health and CMV-seronegative. J is TRBJ2-5 and V is TRBV2; TRBD2 is a possible D gene (6 bases). Input material: PBMCs. The CDR3 region is CASCRVADQETQYF. Here the CDR3 DNA reads TGTGCCAGCTGTAGGGTAGCGGACCAAGAGACCCAGTACTTC.